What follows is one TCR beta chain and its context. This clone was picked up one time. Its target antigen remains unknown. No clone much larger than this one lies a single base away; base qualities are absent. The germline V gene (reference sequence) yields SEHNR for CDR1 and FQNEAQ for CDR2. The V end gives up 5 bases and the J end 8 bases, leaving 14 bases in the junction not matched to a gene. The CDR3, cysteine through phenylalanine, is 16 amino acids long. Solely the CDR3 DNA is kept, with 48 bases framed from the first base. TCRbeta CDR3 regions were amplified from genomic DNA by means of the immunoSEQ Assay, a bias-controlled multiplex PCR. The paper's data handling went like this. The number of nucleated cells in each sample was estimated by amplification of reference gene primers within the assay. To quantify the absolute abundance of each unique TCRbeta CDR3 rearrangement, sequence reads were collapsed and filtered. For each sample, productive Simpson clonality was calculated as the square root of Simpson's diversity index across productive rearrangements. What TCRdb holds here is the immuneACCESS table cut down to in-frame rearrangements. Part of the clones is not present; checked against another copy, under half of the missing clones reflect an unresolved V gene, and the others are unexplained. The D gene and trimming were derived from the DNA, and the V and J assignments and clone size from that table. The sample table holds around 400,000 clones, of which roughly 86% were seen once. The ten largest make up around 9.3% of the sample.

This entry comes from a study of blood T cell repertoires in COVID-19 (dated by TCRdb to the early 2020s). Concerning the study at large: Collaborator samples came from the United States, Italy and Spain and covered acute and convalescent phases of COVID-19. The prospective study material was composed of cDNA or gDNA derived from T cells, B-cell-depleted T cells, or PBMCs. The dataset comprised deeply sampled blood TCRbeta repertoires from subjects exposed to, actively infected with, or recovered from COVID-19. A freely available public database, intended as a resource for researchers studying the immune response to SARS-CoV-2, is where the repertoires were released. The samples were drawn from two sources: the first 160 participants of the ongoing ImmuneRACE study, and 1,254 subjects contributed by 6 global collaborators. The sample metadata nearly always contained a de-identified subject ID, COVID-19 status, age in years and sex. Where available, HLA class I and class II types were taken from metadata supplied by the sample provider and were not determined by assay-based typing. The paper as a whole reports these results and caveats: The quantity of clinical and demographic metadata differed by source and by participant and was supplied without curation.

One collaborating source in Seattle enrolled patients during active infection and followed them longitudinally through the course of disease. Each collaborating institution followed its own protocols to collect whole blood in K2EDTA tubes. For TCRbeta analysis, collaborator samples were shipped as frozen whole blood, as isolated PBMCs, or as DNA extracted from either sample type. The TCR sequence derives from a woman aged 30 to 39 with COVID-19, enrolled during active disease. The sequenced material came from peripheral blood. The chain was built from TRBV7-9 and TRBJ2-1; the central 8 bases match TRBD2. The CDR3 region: CASSLGGVAGWDEQFF. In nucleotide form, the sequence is TGTGCCAGCAGCCTCGGGGGAGTAGCGGGATGGGATGAGCAGTTCTTC.